The 10 T cell receptor beta chains below all came from one sample that was sequenced in a study of OX40 agonist ivuxolimab in advanced cancers. Produced via immunoSEQ multiplex PCR; TCRdb's table is partial and in-frame only. The sample has about 84,000 clones; over 85% are singletons. Sequenced here: CD4+ or CD8+ T cells sorted from blood, sampled in a trial of the OX40 agonist ivuxolimab. These receptors were taken from an adult with an advanced solid tumor such as melanoma, head and neck, liver or kidney cancer.

This clone was detected only once. J is TRBJ1-2 and V is TRBV5-4, with 7 bases fitting TRBD1. This CDR3 region has 14 residues. Per germline, CDR1 SGHNT and CDR2 YYREEE (reference sequence). V was clipped by 1 base and J by 7 bases; unmatched bases: 7. The DNA for the CDR3 is TGTGCCAGCAGCTTGACCGGACAGGTTTCTGGCTACACCTTC. Protein product: CASSLTGQVSGYTF.

The chain recombines TRBV10-2 with TRBJ2-2; D may be TRBD1 or TRBD2 (5 bases each). The germline V gene has CDR1 WSHSY and CDR2 SAAADI. The germline V and J ends were trimmed by 7 bases and 4 bases, with 16 bases remaining between them. CDR3 length: 15 residues. The CDR3 region has the DNA TGCGCCAGCACCGGACACCCCGAGGGCACCGGGGAGCTGTTTTTT. This encodes CASTGHPEGTGELFF.

J is TRBJ1-5 and V is TRBV6-1; no clear D gene. This CDR3 is built from 12 residues. Looked up from germline, CDR1 is MNHNS and CDR2 is SASEGT. Trimming cost V 2 bases and J 9 bases, with 8 bases left between them. CDR3 sequence reads: CASSEWEGPQHF. The DNA for the CDR3 is TGTGCCAGCAGTGAATGGGAGGGGCCCCAGCATTTT.

This rearrangement joins TRBV29-1 to TRBJ2-6, with D perhaps being TRBD1 or TRBD2 (5 bases each). Trimming removed 4 bases from V and 0 bases from J, with 10 bases in between. CDR3 size: 15 residues. The V gene's germline CDR1 is SQVTM and CDR2 ANQGSEA. The CDR3 DNA reads TGCAGCGTTGCGATGGGGGTCTCTGGGGCCAACGTCCTGACTTTC. This codes for CSVAMGVSGANVLTF.

The count of this clone is one. CDR3 sequence reads: CASSQTRAVANYGYTF. The DNA for the CDR3 is TGCGCCAGCAGCCAAACGCGGGCGGTAGCTAACTATGGCTACACCTTC. The V gene is TRBV4-1, the J gene TRBJ1-2; D gene ambiguous. The germline V gene encodes CDR1 MGHRA and CDR2 YSYEKL. V dropped 2 bases and J dropped 0 bases, with 13 bases sitting between them. This CDR3 spans 16 amino acids.

This clone was seen a few times. The chain couples TRBV6-1 to TRBJ1-2, with 8 bases fitting TRBD1. The CDR3 extends over 15 amino acids. Trimming at V came to 2 bases and at J to 4 bases, leaving 6 bases not matched to a gene. Germline V gives CDR1 MNHNS, CDR2 SASEGT. The CDR3, as DNA: TGTGCCAGCAGTGAACCCGCAGGGGGCAGCTATGGCTACACCTTC. Its protein is CASSEPAGGSYGYTF.

V usage is TRBV9 and J usage is TRBJ1-5; D is ambiguous. Germline V gives CDR1 SGDLS, CDR2 YYNGEE. The germline V and J ends were trimmed by 0 bases and 0 bases, with 4 bases remaining between them. The CDR3 has 14 amino acids. This CDR3 is CASSVGTSNQPQHF. The CDR3 DNA is TGTGCCAGCAGCGTAGGGACTAGCAATCAGCCCCAGCATTTT.

The chain carries TRBV2 and TRBJ2-2; no clear D. Trimming stripped 4 bases from V and 0 bases from J, with 9 bases between. Germline V gene data show CDR1 as SNHLY and CDR2 as FYNNEI. This CDR3 contains 15 residues. CDR3 loop: CASSVGQTNTGELFF. The CDR3 DNA reads as TGTGCCAGCAGTGTCGGCCAGACGAACACCGGGGAGCTGTTTTTT.

The chain employs TRBV5-1 and TRBJ2-2; 11 nucleotides match TRBD2. CDR1 is SGHRS and CDR2 is YFSETQ in the germline V gene. V shed 5 bases and J 0 bases; nucleotides not matched to a gene: 15. The CDR3 loop spans 20 amino acids. The CDR3 bases are TGCGCCAGCAGACCAGGACTAGCGGGTCACAACGTCGCGAACACCGGGGAGCTGTTTTTT. This translates into CASRPGLAGHNVANTGELFF.

The rearrangement uses TRBV9 and TRBJ1-5; 7 nucleotides line up with TRBD1. The V and J ends lost 0 bases and 5 bases, in that order; junction bases with no gene match: 5. The germline V gene has CDR1 SGDLS and CDR2 YYNGEE. This CDR3 has 15 residues. CDR3 sequence: CASSVGAQGDQPQHF. CDR3 nucleotides: TGTGCCAGCAGCGTAGGGGCTCAGGGGGATCAGCCCCAGCATTTT.